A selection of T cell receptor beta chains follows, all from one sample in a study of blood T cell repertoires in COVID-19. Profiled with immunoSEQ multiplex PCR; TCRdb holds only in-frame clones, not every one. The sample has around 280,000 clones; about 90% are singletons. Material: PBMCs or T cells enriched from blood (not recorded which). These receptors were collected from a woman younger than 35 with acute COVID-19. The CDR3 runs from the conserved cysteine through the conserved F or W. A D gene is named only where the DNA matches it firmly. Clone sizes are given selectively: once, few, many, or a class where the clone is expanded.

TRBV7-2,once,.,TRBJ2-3,TGTGCCAGCAGCTTGGCGGGACCAACGCAGTATTTT,CASSLAGPTQYF
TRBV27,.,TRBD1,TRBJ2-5,TGTGCCAGCAGTCCGGGACAGGGTCGATTGAAAGAGACCCAGTACTTC,CASSPGQGRLKETQYF
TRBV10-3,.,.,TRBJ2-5,TGTGCCATCAGCGGCAGCGAAGAGACCCAGTACTTC,CAISGSEETQYF
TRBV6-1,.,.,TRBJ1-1,TGTGCCAGCAGTGAAACTCTCCCCCCCACTGAAGCTTTCTTT,CASSETLPPTEAFF
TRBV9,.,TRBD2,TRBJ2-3,TGTGCCAGCAGCGTAGCGGGAGGGAGCACAGATACGCAGTATTTT,CASSVAGGSTDTQYF
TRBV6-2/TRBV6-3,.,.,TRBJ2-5,TGTGCCAGCAGTTACTCGGGATTGGTCCCGATTACAGGGTCGTGGGAGACCCAGTACTTC,CASSYSGLVPITGSWETQYF
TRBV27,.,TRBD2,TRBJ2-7,TGTGCCAGCAGCGGGACTAGCGGGTTCTACGAGCAGTACTTC,CASSGTSGFYEQYF
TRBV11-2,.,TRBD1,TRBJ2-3,TGTGCCAGCAGCCGGGGACAGGGGGCAGATACGCAGTATTTT,CASSRGQGADTQYF
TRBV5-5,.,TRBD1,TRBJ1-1,TGTGCCAGCACCGCCCAGACAGGGGTTTTGACTGAAGCTTTCTTT,CASTAQTGVLTEAFF
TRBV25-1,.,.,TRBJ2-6,TGTGCCAGCAGTGACCTCGGGGGAGGTGGGGCCAACGTCCTGACTTTC,CASSDLGGGGANVLTF
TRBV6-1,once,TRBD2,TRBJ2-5,TGTGCCAGCAGTGAACAAAGGACTAGTTCCCAAGAGACCCAGTACTTC,CASSEQRTSSQETQYF
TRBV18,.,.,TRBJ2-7,TGTGCCAGCTCACCCCTGGACAGCACTTCCTACGAGCAGTACTTC,CASSPLDSTSYEQYF
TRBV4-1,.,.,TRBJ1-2,TGCGCCAGCAGCCAACCTACACAGTCCTATGGCTACACCTTC,CASSQPTQSYGYTF
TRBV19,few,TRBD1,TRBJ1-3,TGTGCCAGTAGAACAGGGGGCGCGTCTGGAAACACCATATATTTT,CASRTGGASGNTIYF
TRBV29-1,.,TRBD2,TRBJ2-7,TGCAGCGTCTTAACCGGGACTAGCTCCTACGAGCAGTACTTC,CSVLTGTSSYEQYF
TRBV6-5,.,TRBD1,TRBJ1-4,TGTGCCAGCAGTACCCGGACAGGGGGCTATGAAAAACTGTTTTTT,CASSTRTGGYEKLFF
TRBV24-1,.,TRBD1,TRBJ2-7,TGTGCCACCAGTGACACTGGGACAGGGAGGTACGAGCAGTACTTC,CATSDTGTGRYEQYF
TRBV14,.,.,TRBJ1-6,TGTGCCAGCAGCCAAGATCTTGGGGGCGAGTGGAATTCACCCCTCCACTTT,CASSQDLGGEWNSPLHF
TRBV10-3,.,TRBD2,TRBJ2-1,TGTGCCACGTTGACGGGATTAGCGGGAGGCAGCTCCTACAATGAGCAGTTCTTC,CATLTGLAGGSSYNEQFF
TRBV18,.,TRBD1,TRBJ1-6,TGTGCCAGCTCCGGGGACAGCAATAATTCACCCCTCCACTTT,CASSGDSNNSPLHF
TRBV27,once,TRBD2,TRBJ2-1,TGCGCAAGTAGCGGGAGGGCCGCATCCTACAATGAGCAGTTCTTC,CASSGRAASYNEQFF
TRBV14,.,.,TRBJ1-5,TGTGCCAGCAGCCAGGCTAACCGGTGGAGTCTACACTGCGATCAGCCCCAGCATTTT,CASSQANRWSLHCDQPQHF
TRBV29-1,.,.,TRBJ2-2,TGCAGCGTCACCGGGACACCCTCGAACACCGGGGAGCTGTTTTTT,CSVTGTPSNTGELFF
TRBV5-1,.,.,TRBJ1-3,TGCGCCAGCAAGGGACAACTCTCTGGAAACACCATATATTTT,CASKGQLSGNTIYF
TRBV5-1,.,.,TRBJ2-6,TGCGCCAGCAGCCGTGACTCAGGGGCGGCTGGGGCCAACGTCCTGACTTTC,CASSRDSGAAGANVLTF
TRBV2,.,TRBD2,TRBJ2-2,TGTGCCAGCAATAGTCGGCTGGCGGGAGGAGCCGGGGAGCTGTTTTTT,CASNSRLAGGAGELFF
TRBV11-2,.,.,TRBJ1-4,TGTGCCAGCAGCTCGATGGAGGGTGAAAAACTGTTTTTT,CASSSMEGEKLFF
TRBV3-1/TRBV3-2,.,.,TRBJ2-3,TGTGCCAGCAGCCAACTGTCGGGACTGCAGTATTTT,CASSQLSGLQYF
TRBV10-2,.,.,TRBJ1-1,TGCGCCAGCAGGAGAAACACTGAAGCTTTCTTT,CASRRNTEAFF
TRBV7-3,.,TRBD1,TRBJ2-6,TGTGCCAGCAGCTTAATGGAAACAAGGGGACAGGGTATTCCAGGGGCCAACGTCCTGACTTTC,CASSLMETRGQGIPGANVLTF
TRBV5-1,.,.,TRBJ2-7,TGCGCCAGCACCCCGACAGAGCCCTCCTACGAGCAGTACTTC,CASTPTEPSYEQYF
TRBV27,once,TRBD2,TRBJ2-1,TGTGCCAGCAGTTGGGGTAGGGCTAGCGGAAACAATGAGCAGTTCTTC,CASSWGRASGNNEQFF
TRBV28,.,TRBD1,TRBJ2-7,TGTGCCAGCAGTCCGTGGGACAGGGGAAACGAGCAGTACTTC,CASSPWDRGNEQYF
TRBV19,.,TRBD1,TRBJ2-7,TGTGCCAGTAGTACCCTCAGACAGGGGAGCTCCTACGAGCAGTACTTC,CASSTLRQGSSYEQYF
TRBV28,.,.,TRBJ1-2,TGTGCCAGCACTCCCGAGCAGGCCGTTAACTATGGCTACACCTTC,CASTPEQAVNYGYTF
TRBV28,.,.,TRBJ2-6,TGTGCCAGCCTCCCTACAGGTTTCCTCCCCCTGAGCTCTGGGGCCAACGTCCTGACTTTC,CASLPTGFLPLSSGANVLTF
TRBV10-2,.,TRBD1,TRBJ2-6,TGCGCCAGCATGGGACAGAGCTCTGGGGCCAACGTCCTGACTTTC,CASMGQSSGANVLTF
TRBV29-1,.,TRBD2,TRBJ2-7,TGCAGCGTTGGTAGCGGGAGGAGCTCCTACGAGCAGTACTTC,CSVGSGRSSYEQYF
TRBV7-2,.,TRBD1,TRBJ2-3,TGTGCCAGCAGCGCCCGGGGCAGGGGGTTTAGTACAGATACGCAGTATTTT,CASSARGRGFSTDTQYF
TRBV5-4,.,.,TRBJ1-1,TGTGCCAGCAGCATAGGACAGTCTTGGGACACTGAAGCTTTCTTT,CASSIGQSWDTEAFF
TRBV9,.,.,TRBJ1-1,TGTGCCAGCAGCGTAGGTCAGGGAGGCACTGAAGCTTTCTTT,CASSVGQGGTEAFF
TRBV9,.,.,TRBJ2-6,TGTGCCAGCAGCGGACAGGTTACCGGGGCCAACGTCCTGACTTTC,CASSGQVTGANVLTF
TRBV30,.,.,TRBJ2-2,TGTGCCTGGAAGGGACTTTCCGCGAACACCGGGGAGCTGTTTTTT,CAWKGLSANTGELFF